This T cell receptor (beta chain) was retrieved from a study of blood T cell repertoires in COVID-19. Study information: From the United States, Italy and Spain came samples of acute and convalescent COVID-19.

The CDR3 contains 15 residues. V lost 2 bases to trimming and J lost 7 bases; unmatched junction nucleotides: 8. The germline gives CDR1 SGHTS, CDR2 YDEGEE. How the authors handled the data: Reference gene primer amplification in the assay estimated nucleated cell counts. Clones were sequenced by immunoSEQ multiplex PCR, and TCRdb holds only the in-frame ones, with some missing. V and J calls and clone size are as listed in that table; D and trimming were resolved from the DNA. Of 310,000 or so clones listed, nearly 90% were seen once; the top ten hold less than 2%. The TCR was taken from a young woman with acute COVID-19. Source material: PBMCs or T cells enriched from blood (not recorded which). The rearrangement joins TRBV5-8 to TRBJ2-1; 8 nucleotides match TRBD2. CDR3 in DNA: TGTGCCAGCAGCTTTCCGGGAGGGACGGGGAATGAGCAGTTCTTC. It translates to CASSFPGGTGNEQFF.